This T cell receptor beta chain was found in a study of beta chain features in type 1 diabetes. Study-wide results and caveats: In all four CD4+ subsets, TCRB CDR3 length was significantly, moderately reduced in type 1 diabetes. Patients' naive, central memory and Treg TCRB repertoires seemed closer to one another than those of healthy donors.

Trimming removed 4 bases at V and 5 bases at J, with 8 bases between. The length of the CDR3 is 12 residues. In germline, CDR1 is SQVTM, CDR2 ANQGSEA. Expressed TCRB transcripts were sequenced after all isolated RNA was converted to cDNA. Some clones are missing from TCRdb's copy, which holds only in-frame ones; the method was immunoSEQ multiplex PCR. This sample yields a few hundred thousand clones, of which around a tenth are seen a single time; about 0.6% belongs to the top ten. This clone occurred a few times. The antigen is unknown. Central memory, naive, regulatory and stem cell-like memory CD4+ cells were sorted by CD45RO/CCR7/CD25/CD127/CD95/CD27.

The receptor was isolated from a man aged 25-40 years with type 1 diabetes. The V call is TRBV29-1, the J call TRBJ2-2; D ambiguous. The sample was central memory CD4+ T cells from blood. The CDR3 DNA reads as TGCAGCGTTGCCCCTTCTACCGGGGAGCTGTTTTTT. It is translated as CSVAPSTGELFF.